This T cell receptor beta chain is from a study of T cells after yellow fever vaccination (dated by TCRdb to the late 2010s). In the study overall: Libraries from fractions with low cell numbers were prepared with the SMART-Seq v4 Ultra Low Input RNA kit. The cohort comprised two healthy male donors, one aged 18 to 30 and one aged 30 to 40 years. To follow T-cell clones before and after primary and booster YFV17D yellow fever vaccination, bulk TCR alpha and beta repertoires were sequenced over time. Blood samples were taken at several timepoints before and after primary and secondary immunization, and bulk PBMC replicates and cell subsets were isolated.

Synthesis of TCR cDNA relied on 5'RACE template switching, a step that introduced a universal primer site along with unique molecular identifiers. Priming for cDNA synthesis came from both the TCR alpha and TCR beta constant segments. Library amplification used two PCR steps, and the second PCR step added sample barcodes and sequencing adapters. Sequencing of libraries was performed on Illumina HiSeq 2500 (2x100 bp) or NovaSeq (2x150 bp). In the original analysis: MIGEC handled demultiplexing of reads and collapsing into UMI consensus sequences, while MiXCR performed V(D)J alignment. Vaccine-responding clonotypes were identified with edgeR using replicate PBMC samples, with FDR below 0.01 and a log2 fold change above 5 up to day 15 being required. Each bulk clonotype was labeled CD4 or CD8 based on which sequenced repertoire, CD4 or CD8, contained the clonotype at higher abundance. TCRdb reworked the public reads: Q25 trimming with fastp, MiXCR clone assembly, productive beta chains retained. Entries are consolidated by CDR3 protein sequence, retaining the most common genes and DNA. These V and J calls derive from TCRdb rather than the authors' analysis. The sample profile shows 500,000 to 650,000 distinct CDR3 sequences; over 9% of them were found once. About 16% of the sample lies in the top ten.

What the study reported, not specific to this receptor: Compared with the primary T-cell response, the secondary T-cell response was faster but weaker, reaching its peak on day 5 rather than on day 15. Because only a couple of donors were included in the study, the extent to which the findings can be generalized is limited. FACS-sorted repertoires could contain abundant contaminating clonotypes from the bulk population, so computational filtering was required. A small share of clonotypes was detected in both CD4 and CD8 compartments, with the overlap likely arising from convergent recombination. Most clones expanded after primary vaccination were re-detected after the booster (almost 97% of CD4 and 88% of CD8), suggesting broad memory maintenance.

This clonotype was detected only a few times. The specificity of this receptor is unknown. One end of the junction fails to match germline, which may point to a read error. From the cysteine up to the phenylalanine, the CDR3 has a length of 14 residues. CDR3 DNA only is kept here, 42 bases in frame from base 1. Sequences SSHAT (CDR1) and FNYEAQ (CDR2) are obtained from the germline V gene (reference sequence). The intended sense of this specimen's treatment or condition label: live attenuated yellow fever vaccine strain. Two biological replicates of bulk PBMCs were collected at each blood-draw timepoint. PBMCs were isolated from peripheral blood using a standard Ficoll-Paque protocol. TriZol was used to extract RNA from bulk PBMCs, from CD4 and CD8 fractions, and from dextramer-positive and dextramer-negative fractions.

The sequence was obtained from a man aged 25 to 40 who received the YFV17D yellow fever vaccine. The chain links TRBV7-7 with TRBJ2-5; 10 central nucleotides agree with TRBD2. The sequences come from PBMCs, collected on the day of the yellow fever booster vaccination. The CDR3 region reads CASSSGLARETQYF. Read as DNA, the sequence is TGTGCTAGCAGCTCGGGACTAGCGCGGGAGACCCAGTACTTC.